Listed here are 3 T cell receptor beta chains from one sample, sequenced in a study of T cell changes during pregnancy in multiple sclerosis. Profiled with immunoSEQ multiplex PCR; TCRdb holds only in-frame clones, not every one. The data show around 100,000 clones, less than 95% seen once. The specimen was peripheral blood, collected in the second trimester of pregnancy. All receptors derive from a female donor in good health, enrolled as a control in a pregnancy study.

The table lists this clone with a count of one. One end of the junction fails to match germline, which may point to a read error. The J gene is TRBJ1-5, the V gene TRBV5-6; D may be TRBD1 (5 bases). CDR1 SGHDT and CDR2 YYEEEE come from the germline V gene. The CDR3 consists of 12 residues. In nucleotides, the CDR3 is TGTGCCAGCAGCTTCCGACGCGGGACGTGGGATTTT. It codes for CASSFRRGTWDF.

The genes are TRBV28 and TRBJ1-1; 7 bases line up with TRBD1. V gave up 8 bases and J gave up 1 base; unmatched junction bases: 1. Germline V gene lookup returns CDR1 MDHEN and CDR2 SYDVKM. CDR3 size: 12 residues. The CDR3 is CASGQANTEAFF. The CDR3 DNA sequence: TGTGCCAGCGGACAGGCGAACACTGAAGCTTTCTTT.

The V gene is TRBV27, the J gene TRBJ1-2; TRBD1 might be the D (5 bases). Germline loops: CDR1 MNHEY, CDR2 SMNVEV (reference sequence). Trimming took off 3 bases at V and 0 bases at J, with 11 bases between the two ends. The CDR3 totals 15 residues. This CDR3 is CASSLKGPANYGYTF. The CDR3 DNA sequence: TGTGCCAGCAGTTTGAAGGGGCCAGCTAACTATGGCTACACCTTC.